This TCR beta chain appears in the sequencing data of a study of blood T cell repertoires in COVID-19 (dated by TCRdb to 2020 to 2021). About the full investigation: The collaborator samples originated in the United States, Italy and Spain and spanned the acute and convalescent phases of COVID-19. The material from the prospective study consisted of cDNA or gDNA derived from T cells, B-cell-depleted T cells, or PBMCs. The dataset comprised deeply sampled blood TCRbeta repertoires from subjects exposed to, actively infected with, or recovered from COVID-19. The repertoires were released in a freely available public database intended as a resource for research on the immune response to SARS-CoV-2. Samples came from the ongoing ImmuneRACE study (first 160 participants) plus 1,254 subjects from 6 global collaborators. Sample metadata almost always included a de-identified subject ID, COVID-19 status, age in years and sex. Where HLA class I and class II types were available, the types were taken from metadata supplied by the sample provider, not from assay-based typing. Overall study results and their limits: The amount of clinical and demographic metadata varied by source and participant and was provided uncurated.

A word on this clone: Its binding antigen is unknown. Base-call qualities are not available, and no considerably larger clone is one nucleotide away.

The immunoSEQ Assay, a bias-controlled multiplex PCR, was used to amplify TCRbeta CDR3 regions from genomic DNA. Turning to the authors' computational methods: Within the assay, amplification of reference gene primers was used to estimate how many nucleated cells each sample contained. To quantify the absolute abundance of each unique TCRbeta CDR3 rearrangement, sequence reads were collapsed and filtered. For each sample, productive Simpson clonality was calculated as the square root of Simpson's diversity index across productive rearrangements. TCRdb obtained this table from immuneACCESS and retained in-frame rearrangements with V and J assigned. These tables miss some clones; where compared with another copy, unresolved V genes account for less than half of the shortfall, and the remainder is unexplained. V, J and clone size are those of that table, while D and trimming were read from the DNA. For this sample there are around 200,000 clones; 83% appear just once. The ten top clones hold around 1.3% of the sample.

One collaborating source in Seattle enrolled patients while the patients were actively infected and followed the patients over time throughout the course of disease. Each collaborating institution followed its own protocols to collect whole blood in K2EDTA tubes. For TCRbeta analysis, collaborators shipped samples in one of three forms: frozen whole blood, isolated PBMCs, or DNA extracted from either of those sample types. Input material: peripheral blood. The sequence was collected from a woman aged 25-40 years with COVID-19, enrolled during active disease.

The CDR3 reads CASSWGPNYGYTF. The sequence in DNA is TGTGCCAGCAGTTGGGGCCCTAACTATGGCTACACCTTC. This chain joins TRBV27 to TRBJ1-2, and possibly TRBD1, on 5 matching bases. The CDR3 covers 13 residues, taking in both the cysteine and the phenylalanine. Only CDR3 DNA is held: 39 bases, read in frame from base 1. The junction carries 6 bases between V and J, which are trimmed by 4 bases and 0 bases respectively. CDR1 and CDR2, per the germline V gene (reference sequence), are MNHEY and SMNVEV.